This T cell receptor (beta chain) was retrieved from a study of cytomegalovirus exposure and HLA in healthy donors. Study-wide context: There were around 100 million unique TCR beta sequences, drawn from about 180 million T cells, in an earlier analysis. Overall study findings and caveats: Among the most significant clusters, several appeared linked to common viral pathogens in a later analysis. For most TCR sequences rarity was the rule, although some public TCRs occurred in many donors.

Notes on this clone: Its antigen remains unidentified.

It was with 60 Vbeta and 13 Jbeta primers that the PCR ran. Using immunoSEQ multiplex PCR, the repertoire was profiled, and TCRdb retains in-frame clones only, with some absent. This sample has tens of thousands of clones, with roughly four fifths found just once. Trimming removed 7 bases at V and 6 bases at J, with 7 bases between. This CDR3 spans 12 amino acids. CDR1 is MNHEY and CDR2 is SVGAGI in the germline V gene. The V gene is TRBV6-5, the J gene TRBJ1-6; D uncertain. This receptor was identified in a man aged 50 or older in good health and CMV-seronegative. The sequenced sample was PBMCs. This chain's CDR3 is CASTTSNSPLHF. The DNA of the CDR3 is TGTGCCAGCACCACTTCTAATTCACCCCTCCACTTT.